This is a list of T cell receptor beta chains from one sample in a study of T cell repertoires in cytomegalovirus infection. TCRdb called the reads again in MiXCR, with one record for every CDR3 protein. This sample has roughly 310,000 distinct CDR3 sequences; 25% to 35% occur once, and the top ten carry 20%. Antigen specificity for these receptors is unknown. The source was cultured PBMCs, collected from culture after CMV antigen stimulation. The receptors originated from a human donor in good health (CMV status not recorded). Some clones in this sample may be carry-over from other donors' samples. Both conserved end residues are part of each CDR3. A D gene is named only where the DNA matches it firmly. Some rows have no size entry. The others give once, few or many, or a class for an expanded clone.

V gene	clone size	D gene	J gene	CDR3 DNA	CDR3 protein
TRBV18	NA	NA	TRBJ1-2	TGTGCCAGCTCACCGAGGGACACCTCGGGCTACACCTTC	CASSPRDTSGYTF
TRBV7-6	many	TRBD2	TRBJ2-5	TGTGCCAGCAGCTTGTTGGGACTAGCGGGGCAAGAGACCCAGTACTTC	CASSLLGLAGQETQYF
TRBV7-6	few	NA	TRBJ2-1	TGTGCCAGCAGCTTGGAGGGGGGGTATGAGCAGTTCTTC	CASSLEGGYEQFF
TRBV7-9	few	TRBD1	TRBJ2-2	TGTGCCAGCAGCTCCCCCTTAGTCAGGGGGAGTGACACCGGGGAGCTGTTTTTT	CASSSPLVRGSDTGELFF
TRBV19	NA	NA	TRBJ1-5	TGTGCCAGTAAACAAGTCTCCACCCAGCCCCAGCATTTT	CASKQVSTQPQHF
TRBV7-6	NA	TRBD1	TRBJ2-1	TGTGCCAGCAGCCGGGACAGGGTGATCTCCTACAATGAGCAGTTCTTC	CASSRDRVISYNEQFF
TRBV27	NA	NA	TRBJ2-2	TGTGCCAGCAGTGCGACCGGGGAGCTGTTTTTT	CASSATGELFF
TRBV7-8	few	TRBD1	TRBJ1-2	TGTGCCAGCAGCCCAGGGACAGAAGCTAACTATGGCTACACCTTC	CASSPGTEANYGYTF
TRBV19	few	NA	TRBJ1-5	TGTGCCAGTAGTTTCTTGGGGGACCCGGGATATAGCAATCAGCCCCAGCATTTT	CASSFLGDPGYSNQPQHF
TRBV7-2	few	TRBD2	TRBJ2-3	TGTGCCAGCAGCGCAAGCGCGGGAGTTACGCAGTATTTT	CASSASAGVTQYF
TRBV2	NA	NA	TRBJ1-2	TGTGCCAGCAGTGAAAGTTTAGGGGATGGCTACACCTTC	CASSESLGDGYTF
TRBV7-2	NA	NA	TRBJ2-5	TGTGCCAGCAGCTTAACCCCGTTGGGTGAGACCCAGTACTTC	CASSLTPLGETQYF
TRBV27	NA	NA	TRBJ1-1	TGTGCCAGCAGATTATGGGGGGTGTCGGGAGGCACTGAAGCTTTCTTT	CASRLWGVSGGTEAFF
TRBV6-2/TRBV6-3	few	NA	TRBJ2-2	TGTGCCAGCAGTTCCTCCCTGGCCGGGGAGCTGTTTTTT	CASSSSLAGELFF
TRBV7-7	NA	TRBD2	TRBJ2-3	TGTGCCAGCAGCTCCAGCGGGGGGGCCGTCACGCAGTATTTT	CASSSSGGAVTQYF
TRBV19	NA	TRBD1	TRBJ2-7	TGTGCCAGTAGTACCGGGACAGGGTCTGGAAGTCGCGAGCAGTACTTC	CASSTGTGSGSREQYF